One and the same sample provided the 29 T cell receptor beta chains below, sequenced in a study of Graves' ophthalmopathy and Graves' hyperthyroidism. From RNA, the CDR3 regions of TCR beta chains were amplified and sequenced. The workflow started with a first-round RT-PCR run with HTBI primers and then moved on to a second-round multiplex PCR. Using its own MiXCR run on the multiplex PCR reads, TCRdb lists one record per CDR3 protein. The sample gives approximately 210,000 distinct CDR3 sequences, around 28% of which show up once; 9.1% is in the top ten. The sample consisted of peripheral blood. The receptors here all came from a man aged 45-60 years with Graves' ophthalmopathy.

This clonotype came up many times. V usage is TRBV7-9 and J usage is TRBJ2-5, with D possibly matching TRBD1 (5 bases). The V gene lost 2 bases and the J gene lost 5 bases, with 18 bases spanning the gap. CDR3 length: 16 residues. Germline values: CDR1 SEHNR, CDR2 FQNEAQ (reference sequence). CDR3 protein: CASSLTISGFHETQYF. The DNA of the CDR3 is TGTGCCAGCAGCTTAACCATTTCAGGGTTCCACGAGACCCAGTACTTC.

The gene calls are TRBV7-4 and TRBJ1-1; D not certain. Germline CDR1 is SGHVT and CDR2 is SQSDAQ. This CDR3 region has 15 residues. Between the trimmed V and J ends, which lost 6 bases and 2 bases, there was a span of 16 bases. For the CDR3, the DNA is TGTGCCAGCAGTTTACGTACTAGTACTAACACTGAAGCTTTCTTT. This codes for CASSLRTSTNTEAFF.

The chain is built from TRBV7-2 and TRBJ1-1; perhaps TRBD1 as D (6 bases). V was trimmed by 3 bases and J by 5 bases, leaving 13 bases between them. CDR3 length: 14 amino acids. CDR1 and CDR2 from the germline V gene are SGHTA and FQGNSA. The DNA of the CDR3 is TGTGCCAGCAGCTTCGTACAGGGTAGGACTGAAGCTTTCTTT. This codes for CASSFVQGRTEAFF.

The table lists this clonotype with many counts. This chain's CDR3 is CASTRTTLSGELFF. The CDR3 nucleotides read TGTGCCAGCACCCGGACTACCTTGTCCGGGGAGCTGTTTTTT. The chain carries TRBV6-1 and TRBJ2-2; D is possibly TRBD2 (6 bases). This CDR3 region has 14 residues. The V end was cut by 7 bases, the J end by 6 bases, with 15 bases between. CDR1 MNHNS and CDR2 SASEGT come from the germline V gene.

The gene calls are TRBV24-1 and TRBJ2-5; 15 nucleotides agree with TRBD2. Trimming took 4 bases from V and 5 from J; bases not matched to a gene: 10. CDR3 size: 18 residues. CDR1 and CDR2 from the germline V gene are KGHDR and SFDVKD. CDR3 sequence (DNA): TGTGCCACCAGTGAATCGACAGGGACTAGCGGGAGGTTGGAGACCCAGTACTTC. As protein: CATSESTGTSGRLETQYF.

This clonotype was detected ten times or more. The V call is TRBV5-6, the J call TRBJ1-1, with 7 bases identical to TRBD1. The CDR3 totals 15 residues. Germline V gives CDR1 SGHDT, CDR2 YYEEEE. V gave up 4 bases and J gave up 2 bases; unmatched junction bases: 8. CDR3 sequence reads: CASSPRGRGNTEAFF. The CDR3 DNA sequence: TGTGCCAGCAGCCCGAGGGGGCGAGGAAACACTGAAGCTTTCTTT.

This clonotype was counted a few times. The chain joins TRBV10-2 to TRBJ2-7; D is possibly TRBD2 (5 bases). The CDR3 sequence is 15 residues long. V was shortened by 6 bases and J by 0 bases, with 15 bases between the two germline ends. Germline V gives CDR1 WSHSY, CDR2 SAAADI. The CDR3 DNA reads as TGCGCCAGCAGGGCGACGGGATCGAGCTCCTACGAGCAGTACTTC. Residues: CASRATGSSSYEQYF.

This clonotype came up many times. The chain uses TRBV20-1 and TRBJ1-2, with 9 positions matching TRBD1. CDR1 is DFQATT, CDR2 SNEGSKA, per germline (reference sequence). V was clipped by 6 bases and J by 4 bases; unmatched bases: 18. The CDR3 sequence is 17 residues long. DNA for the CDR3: TGCAGTGCCATCGCCGGGACAGGGCAGGTTTCGGGCTATGGCTACACCTTC. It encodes CSAIAGTGQVSGYGYTF.

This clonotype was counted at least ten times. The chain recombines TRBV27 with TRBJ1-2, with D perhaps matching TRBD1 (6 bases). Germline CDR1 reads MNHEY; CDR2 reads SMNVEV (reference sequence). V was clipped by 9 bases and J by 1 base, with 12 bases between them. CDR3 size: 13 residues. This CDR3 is CASGGHLNYGYTF. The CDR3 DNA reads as TGTGCCAGTGGGGGGCACCTTAACTATGGCTACACCTTC.

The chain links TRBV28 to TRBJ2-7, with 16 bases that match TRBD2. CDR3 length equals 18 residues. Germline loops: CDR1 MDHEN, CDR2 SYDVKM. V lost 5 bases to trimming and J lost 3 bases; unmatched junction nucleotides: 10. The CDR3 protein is CASSTGTSGRARGYEQYF. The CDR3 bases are TGTGCCAGCAGTACCGGGACTAGCGGGAGGGCCCGGGGCTACGAGCAGTACTTC.

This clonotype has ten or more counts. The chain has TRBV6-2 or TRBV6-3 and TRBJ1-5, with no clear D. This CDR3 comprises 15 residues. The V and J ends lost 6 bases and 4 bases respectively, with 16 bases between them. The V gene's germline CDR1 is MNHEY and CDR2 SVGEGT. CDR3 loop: CASSTWDLGNQPQHF. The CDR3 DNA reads TGTGCCAGCAGCACGTGGGATCTCGGGAATCAGCCCCAGCATTTT.

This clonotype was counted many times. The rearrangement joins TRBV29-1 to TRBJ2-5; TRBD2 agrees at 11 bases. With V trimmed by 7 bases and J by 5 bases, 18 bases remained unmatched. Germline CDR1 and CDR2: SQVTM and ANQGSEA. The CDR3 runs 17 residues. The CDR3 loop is CSAQSGMTSGTPETQYF. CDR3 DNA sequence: TGCAGCGCCCAATCGGGGATGACTAGCGGGACCCCGGAGACCCAGTACTTC.

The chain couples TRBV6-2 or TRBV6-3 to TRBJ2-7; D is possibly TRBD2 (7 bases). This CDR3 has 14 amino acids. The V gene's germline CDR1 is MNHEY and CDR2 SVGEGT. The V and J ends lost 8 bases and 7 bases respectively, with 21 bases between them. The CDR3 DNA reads TGTGCCAGCCTCCCCGGGGGGACACTACGGGAGCAGTACTTC. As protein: CASLPGGTLREQYF.

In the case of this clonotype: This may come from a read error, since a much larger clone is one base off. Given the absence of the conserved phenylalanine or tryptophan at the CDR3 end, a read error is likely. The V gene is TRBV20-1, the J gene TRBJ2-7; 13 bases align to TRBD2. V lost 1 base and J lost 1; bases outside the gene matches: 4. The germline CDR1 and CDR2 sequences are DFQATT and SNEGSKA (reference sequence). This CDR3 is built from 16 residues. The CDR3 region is CSARAGTSGASYEQYL. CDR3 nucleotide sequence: TGCAGTGCTAGAGCCGGGACTAGCGGGGCATCCTACGAGCAGTACCTC.

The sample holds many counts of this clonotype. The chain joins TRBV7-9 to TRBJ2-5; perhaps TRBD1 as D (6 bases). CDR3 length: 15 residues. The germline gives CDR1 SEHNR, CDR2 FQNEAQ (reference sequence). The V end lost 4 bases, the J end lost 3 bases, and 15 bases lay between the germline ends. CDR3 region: CASSSSGAGEETQYF. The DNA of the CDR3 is TGTGCCAGCAGCTCCTCCGGGGCAGGGGAAGAGACCCAGTACTTC.

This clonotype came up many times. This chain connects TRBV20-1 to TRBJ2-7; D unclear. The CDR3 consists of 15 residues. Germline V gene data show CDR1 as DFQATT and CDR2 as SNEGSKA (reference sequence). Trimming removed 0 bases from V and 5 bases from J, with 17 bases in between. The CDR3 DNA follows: TGCAGTGCTAGAGATAGAGGCGACATCTACCACGAGCAGTACTTC. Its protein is CSARDRGDIYHEQYF.

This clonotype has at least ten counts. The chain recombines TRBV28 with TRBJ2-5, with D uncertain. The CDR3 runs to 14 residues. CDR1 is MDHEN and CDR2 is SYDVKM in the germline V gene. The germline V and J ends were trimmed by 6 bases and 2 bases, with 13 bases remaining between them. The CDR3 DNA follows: TGTGCCAGCAGGAACACGAACTTACAAGAGACCCAGTACTTC. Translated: CASRNTNLQETQYF.

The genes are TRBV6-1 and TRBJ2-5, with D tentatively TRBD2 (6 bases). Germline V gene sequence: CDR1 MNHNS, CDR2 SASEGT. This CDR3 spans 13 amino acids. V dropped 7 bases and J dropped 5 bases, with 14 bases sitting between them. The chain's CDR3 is CASTQTGDETQYF. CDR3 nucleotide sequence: TGTGCCAGCACTCAGACGGGGGATGAGACCCAGTACTTC.

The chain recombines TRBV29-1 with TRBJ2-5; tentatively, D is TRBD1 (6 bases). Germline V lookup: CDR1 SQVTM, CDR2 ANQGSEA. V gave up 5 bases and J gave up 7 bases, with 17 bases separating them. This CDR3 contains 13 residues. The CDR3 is CSVRDTLWGTQYF. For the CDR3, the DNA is TGCAGCGTTCGGGACACCCTCTGGGGGACCCAGTACTTC.

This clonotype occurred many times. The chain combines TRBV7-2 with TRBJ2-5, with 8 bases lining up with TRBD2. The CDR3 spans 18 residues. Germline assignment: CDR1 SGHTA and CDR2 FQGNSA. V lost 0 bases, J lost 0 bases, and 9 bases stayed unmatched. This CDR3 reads CASSLAPWVAGNQETQYF. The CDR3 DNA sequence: TGTGCCAGCAGCTTAGCTCCATGGGTAGCGGGAAACCAAGAGACCCAGTACTTC.

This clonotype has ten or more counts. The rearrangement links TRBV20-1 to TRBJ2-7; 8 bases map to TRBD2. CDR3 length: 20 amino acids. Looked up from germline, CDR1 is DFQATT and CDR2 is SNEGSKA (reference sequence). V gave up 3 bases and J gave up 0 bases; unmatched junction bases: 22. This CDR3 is CSARGGPPTSRSGSSYEQYF. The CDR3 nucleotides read TGCAGTGCTAGGGGGGGGCCCCCCACCTCCCGAAGCGGGAGCTCCTACGAGCAGTACTTC.

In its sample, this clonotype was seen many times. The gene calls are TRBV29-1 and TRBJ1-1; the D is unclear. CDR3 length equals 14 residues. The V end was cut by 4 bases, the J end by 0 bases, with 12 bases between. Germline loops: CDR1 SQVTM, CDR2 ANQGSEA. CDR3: CSVGWVVMNTEAFF. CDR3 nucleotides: TGCAGCGTTGGGTGGGTGGTCATGAACACTGAAGCTTTCTTT.

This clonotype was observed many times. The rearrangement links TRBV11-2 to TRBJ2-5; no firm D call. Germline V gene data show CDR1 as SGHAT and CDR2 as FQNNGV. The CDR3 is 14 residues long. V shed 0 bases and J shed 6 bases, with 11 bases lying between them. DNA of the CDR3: TGTGCCAGCAGCTTAGAATCAGGTTTGCAGACCCAGTACTTC. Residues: CASSLESGLQTQYF.

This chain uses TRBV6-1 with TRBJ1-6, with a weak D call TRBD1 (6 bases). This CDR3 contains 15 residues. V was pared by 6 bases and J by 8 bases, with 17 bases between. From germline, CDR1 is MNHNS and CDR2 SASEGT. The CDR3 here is CASRPTTGPDSPLHF. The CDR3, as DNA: TGTGCCAGCAGGCCGACGACAGGTCCGGATTCACCCCTCCACTTT.

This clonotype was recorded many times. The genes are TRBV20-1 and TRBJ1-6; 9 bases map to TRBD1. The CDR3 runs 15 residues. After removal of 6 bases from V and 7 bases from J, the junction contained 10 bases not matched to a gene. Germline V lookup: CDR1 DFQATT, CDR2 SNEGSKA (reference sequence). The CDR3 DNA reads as TGCAGTGCCGAGCCTCCGGGACAGGGAAATTCACCCCTCCACTTT. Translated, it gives CSAEPPGQGNSPLHF.

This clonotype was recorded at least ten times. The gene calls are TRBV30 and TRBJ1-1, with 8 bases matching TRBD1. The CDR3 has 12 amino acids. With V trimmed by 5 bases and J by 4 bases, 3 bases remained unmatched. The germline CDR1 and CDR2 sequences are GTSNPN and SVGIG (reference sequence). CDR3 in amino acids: CAWADRATEAFF. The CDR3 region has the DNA TGTGCCTGGGCGGACAGGGCCACTGAAGCTTTCTTT.

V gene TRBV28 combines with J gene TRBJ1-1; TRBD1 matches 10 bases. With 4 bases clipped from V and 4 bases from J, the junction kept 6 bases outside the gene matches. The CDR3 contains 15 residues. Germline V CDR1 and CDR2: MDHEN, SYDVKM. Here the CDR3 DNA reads TGTGCCAGCAGTTCGACAGGGGGCTTGATCACTGAAGCTTTCTTT. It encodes CASSSTGGLITEAFF.

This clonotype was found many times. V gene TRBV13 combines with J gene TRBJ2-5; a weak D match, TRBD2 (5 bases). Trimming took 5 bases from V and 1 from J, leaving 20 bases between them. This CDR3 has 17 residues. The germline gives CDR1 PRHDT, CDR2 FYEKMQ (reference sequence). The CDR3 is CASSLGSSARPQETQYF. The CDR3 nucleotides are TGTGCCAGCAGCCTGGGTAGTAGCGCCCGACCCCAAGAGACCCAGTACTTC.

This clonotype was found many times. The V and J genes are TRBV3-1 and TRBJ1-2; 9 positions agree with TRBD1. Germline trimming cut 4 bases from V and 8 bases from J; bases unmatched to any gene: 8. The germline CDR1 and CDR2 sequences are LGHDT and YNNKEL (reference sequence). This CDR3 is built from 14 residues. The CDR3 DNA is TGTGCCAGCAGCCGAAGGGGGACAGGGTCCGGCTACACCTTC. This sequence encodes CASSRRGTGSGYTF.